This T cell receptor (beta chain) appears in the sequencing data of a study of technical replicates of blood from several donors. The method was immunoSEQ multiplex PCR; TCRdb's version includes in-frame clones alone and lacks a portion of them. The sample has just under 60,000 clones, roughly 89% seen once; the top ten hold about 3.9%. The sequence came from a human donor in good health. Some clones in this sample may be carry-over from other donors' samples. Material for sequencing was PBMCs.

The CDR3 DNA reads TGTGCCAGCAGTTACTCGATATGGACACAGGACGAGCAGTACTTC. Residues: CASSYSIWTQDEQYF. The chain is built from TRBV6-5 and TRBJ2-7; a weak D match, TRBD1 (5 bases). The V end lost 0 bases, the J end lost 5 bases, and 14 bases lay between the germline ends. Germline lookup yields CDR1 MNHEY and CDR2 SVGAGI. The CDR3 totals 15 residues.